This T cell receptor (beta chain) was profiled in a study of blood T cell repertoires in COVID-19. The germline gives CDR1 LNHDA, CDR2 SQIVND (reference sequence). V lost 0 bases and J lost 6; bases outside the gene matches: 5. The CDR3 totals 15 residues. Profiling relied on immunoSEQ multiplex PCR, and the TCRdb table lists in-frame clones only, not all of them. The data contain 40,000 or so clones, around 89% of them singletons. Material for sequencing was peripheral blood. The sequence was obtained from a man between 25 and 39 years old with active or convalescent COVID-19. The J gene is TRBJ1-1, the V gene TRBV19, with 9 bases that match TRBD1. For the CDR3, the DNA is TGTGCCAGTAGTATAGATTCGGGACAGGGCGCTGAAGCTTTCTTT. Protein: CASSIDSGQGAEAFF.